The present TCR beta chain was sequenced within a study of cytomegalovirus exposure and HLA in healthy donors. Study results and caveats: TCR beta sequences reportedly predicted most subjects' HLA-A and HLA-B alleles accurately. In the analysis, some V segments, TRBV6-2 and TRBV6-3 included, were excluded as indistinguishable. Several top significant clusters appeared, in a later analysis, to be linked to common viral pathogens.

The CDR3 has 14 amino acids. V lost 3 bases and J lost 4; bases outside the gene matches: 4. Germline CDR1 SGHNT, CDR2 YYREEE (reference sequence). Turning to this clone: The antigen remains unidentified.

PCR primers comprised 60 Vbeta and 13 Jbeta primers. The protocol was immunoSEQ multiplex PCR, while the TCRdb copy is restricted to in-frame clones and leaves out a portion. This sample has under 200,000 clones, with around 88% found just once. Healthy bone marrow donors made up the donors. The clonotype originates from a young woman in good health and CMV-seronegative. The V gene is TRBV5-4, the J gene TRBJ2-3, with 8 bases identical to TRBD2. Source material: PBMCs. The CDR3 bases are TGTGCCAGCAGCTCACGGGAGGGCGCAGATACGCAGTATTTT. As protein: CASSSREGADTQYF. The variable domain in full, completed from reference TRBV5-4 and TRBJ2-3, reads ETGVTQSPTHLIKTRGQQVTLRCSSQSGHNTVSWYQQALGQGPQFIFQYYREEENGRGNFPPRFSGLQFPNYSSELNVNALELDDSALYLCASSSREGADTQYFGPGTRLTVL.